One T cell receptor beta chain is described in this entry. This record belongs to a study of blood T cell repertoires in COVID-19. The CDR3 covers 15 residues. J gave up 5 bases and V 5 bases, and 7 bases lay outside the gene matches. Germline CDR1 is MNHNY and CDR2 is SVGAGI (reference sequence). TCRdb keeps only in-frame clones here, not all; method: immunoSEQ multiplex PCR. The sample includes around 260,000 clones, approximately 90% of them seen just once. The sequence derives from a young woman with active or convalescent COVID-19. This sequence joins TRBV6-6 and TRBJ2-2, with 8 bases fitting TRBD2. The sequencing input was peripheral blood. The CDR3 sequence is CASSTGGRGTGELFF. The CDR3 nucleotides read TGTGCCAGCAGTACGGGGGGGCGTGGAACCGGGGAGCTGTTTTTT.